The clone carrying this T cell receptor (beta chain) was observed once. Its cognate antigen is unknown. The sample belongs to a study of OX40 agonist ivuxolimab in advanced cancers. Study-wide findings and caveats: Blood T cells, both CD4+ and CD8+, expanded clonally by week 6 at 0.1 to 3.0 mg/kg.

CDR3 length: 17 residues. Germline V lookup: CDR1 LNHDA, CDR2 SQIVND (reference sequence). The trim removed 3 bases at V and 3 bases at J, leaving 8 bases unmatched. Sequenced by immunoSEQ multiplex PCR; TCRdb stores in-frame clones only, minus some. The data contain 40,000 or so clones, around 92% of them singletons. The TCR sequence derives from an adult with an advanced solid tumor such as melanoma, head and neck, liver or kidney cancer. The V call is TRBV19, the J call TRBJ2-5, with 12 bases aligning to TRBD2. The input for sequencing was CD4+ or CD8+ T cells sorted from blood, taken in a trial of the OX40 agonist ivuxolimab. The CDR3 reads CASSIQSGLAGKETQYF. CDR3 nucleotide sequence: TGTGCCAGTAGTATCCAAAGTGGACTAGCGGGGAAAGAGACCCAGTACTTC.